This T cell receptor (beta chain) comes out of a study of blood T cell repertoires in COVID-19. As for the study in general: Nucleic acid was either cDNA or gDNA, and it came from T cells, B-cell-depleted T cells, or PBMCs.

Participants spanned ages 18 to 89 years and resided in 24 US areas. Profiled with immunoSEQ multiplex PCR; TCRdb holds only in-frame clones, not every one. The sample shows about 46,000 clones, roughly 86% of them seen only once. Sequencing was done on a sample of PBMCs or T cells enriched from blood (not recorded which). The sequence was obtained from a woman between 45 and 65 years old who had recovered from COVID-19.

DNA for the CDR3: TGCGCCAGCAGCTTGAGCGGGAGGAACACCGGGGAGCTGTTTTTT. It encodes CASSLSGRNTGELFF. The rearrangement links TRBV5-1 to TRBJ2-2; 8 bases line up with TRBD2. V lost 1 base and J lost 1; bases outside the gene matches: 0. CDR3 length: 15 residues. Germline V gene sequence: CDR1 SGHRS, CDR2 YFSETQ.